The 15 T cell receptor beta chains below all came from one sample that was sequenced in a study of Graves' ophthalmopathy and Graves' hyperthyroidism. Amplification from RNA transcripts yielded the TCR beta CDR3 regions. HTBI primers were employed in first-round RT-PCR, then a second-round multiplex PCR followed. TCRdb re-called the multiplex PCR reads with MiXCR, one entry per CDR3 protein. The table shows some 1.1 million distinct CDR3 sequences, with about two fifths occurring only once. Specimen: peripheral blood or thyroid tissue (not recorded which). The receptors come from an adult man with Graves' hyperthyroidism.

V gene TRBV5-1 combines with J gene TRBJ2-2; 7 bases agree with TRBD1. The germline CDR1 and CDR2 sequences are SGHRS and YFSETQ. The CDR3 length is 16 residues. V shed 0 bases and J 8 bases; nucleotides not matched to a gene: 10. DNA for the CDR3: TGCGCCAGCAGCTTGGGTCGTCTAGGGGGCCCTGGGGAGCTGTTTTTT. Amino acids: CASSLGRLGGPGELFF.

The rearrangement uses TRBV5-6 and TRBJ2-7; D gene ambiguous. CDR1 is SGHDT and CDR2 is YYEEEE in the germline V gene. Trimming took off 0 bases at V and 0 bases at J, with 13 bases between the two ends. The CDR3 length is 16 residues. The CDR3 protein is CASSLGSARTSYEQYF. The CDR3 DNA sequence: TGTGCCAGCAGCTTGGGAAGCGCTAGGACCTCCTACGAGCAGTACTTC.

There are many counts of this clonotype. The genes are TRBV19 and TRBJ1-2, with no clear D. This CDR3 contains 14 residues. The V gene's germline CDR1 is LNHDA and CDR2 SQIVND (reference sequence). CDR3 in amino acids: CALRLGGRKGGYTF. In DNA, the CDR3 is TGTGCTCTACGCCTGGGAGGCCGGAAAGGAGGCTACACCTTC.

This clonotype was detected many times. Here the CDR3 DNA reads TGCAGCGTCCGCCCTAGCGGGAGGGCCGGAACCGGGGAGCTGTTTTTT. This codes for CSVRPSGRAGTGELFF. The rearrangement joins TRBV29-1 to TRBJ2-2, with TRBD2 matching over 12 bases. This CDR3 spans 16 amino acids. V shed 6 bases, J shed 5 bases, and the junction held 10 bases outside the gene matches. Germline CDR1 reads SQVTM; CDR2 reads ANQGSEA.

The chain is built from TRBV12-3 or TRBV12-4 and TRBJ2-5, with D possibly being TRBD1 (5 bases). The CDR3 contains 13 residues. Trimming removed 5 bases at V and 5 bases at J, with 12 bases between. CDR3 amino acids: CASSRRVEETQYF. The CDR3 DNA is TGTGCCAGCAGTCGCAGGGTTGAGGAGACCCAGTACTTC.

The sample holds many counts of this clonotype. The CDR3 DNA reads TGTGCCAGCAGCTTAGTCTCGGGGCAGGGGGCGATGGAGACCCAGTACTTC. Its protein is CASSLVSGQGAMETQYF. The V gene is TRBV11-2, the J gene TRBJ2-5; 8 nucleotides align to TRBD1. Germline V CDR1 and CDR2: SGHAT, FQNNGV. The CDR3 sequence is 17 residues long. Trimming cost V 1 base and J 5 bases; bases outside gene matches: 12. The full variable domain, rest sourced from reference TRBV11-2 and TRBJ2-5, is EAGVAQSPRYKIIEKRQSVAFWCNPISGHATLYWYQQILGQGPKLLIQFQNNGVVDDSQLPKDRFSAERLKGVDSTLKIQPAKLEDSAVYLCASSLVSGQGAMETQYFGPGTRLLVL.

The V gene is TRBV7-2, the J gene TRBJ1-2, with 9 bases lining up with TRBD1. The CDR3 runs to 17 residues. With V trimmed by 4 bases and J by 7 bases, 16 bases remained unmatched. Germline CDR1 is SGHTA and CDR2 is FQGNSA. In nucleotides, the CDR3 is TGTGCCAGCAGCTCTCCAGAAAGACCGGGACAGGGACGTGGCTACACCTTC. Translation: CASSSPERPGQGRGYTF.

This clonotype has more than one count but fewer than ten. The chain employs TRBV5-1 and TRBJ1-1; 8 bases are shared with TRBD1. The CDR3 sequence is 15 residues long. Germline V gene data show CDR1 as SGHRS and CDR2 as YFSETQ. Trimming at V came to 0 bases and at J to 5 bases, leaving 6 bases not matched to a gene. The CDR3 here is CASSLAQGARTEAFF. In DNA form, the CDR3 reads TGCGCCAGCAGCTTGGCCCAGGGGGCGAGAACTGAAGCTTTCTTT.

This clonotype has just a few counts. The gene calls are TRBV30 and TRBJ1-2; D might be TRBD1 (6 bases). V gave up 0 bases and J gave up 7 bases, with 21 bases separating them. The CDR3 is 16 residues long. Germline CDR1 and CDR2: GTSNPN and SVGIG (reference sequence). The DNA of the CDR3 is TGTGCCTGGAGTGTACGGGCTCACACAGGGCGTCTTGGCTACACCTTC. It is translated as CAWSVRAHTGRLGYTF.

To note about this clonotype: No conserved phenylalanine or tryptophan ends this CDR3, so it is likely a read error. This chain connects TRBV5-1 to TRBJ2-2; TRBD1 matches 7 bases. J gave up 2 bases and V 4 bases, and 5 bases lay outside the gene matches. CDR3 length: 15 residues. CDR1 is SGHRS, CDR2 YFSETQ, per germline. In DNA, the CDR3 is TGCGCCAGCAGCGGCAGACAGGGTAACACCGGGGAGCTGTTTTCT. Its translation is CASSGRQGNTGELFS.

With regard to this clonotype: A read error is possible here, since a much larger clone lies one base away. The chain carries TRBV9 and TRBJ1-5; 7 nucleotides line up with TRBD1. Trimming at V came to 3 bases and at J to 5 bases, leaving 8 bases not matched to a gene. Germline-derived CDR1 and CDR2 are SGDLS and YYNGEE. The CDR3 contains 15 residues. The CDR3 coding sequence is TGTGCCAGCAGCGCAGGGGGGGGGACCCATCAGCCCCAGCATTTT. Protein: CASSAGGGTHQPQHF.

This clonotype was counted ten times or more. The chain joins TRBV7-2 to TRBJ1-2; D is undetermined. This CDR3 comprises 14 residues. The germline gives CDR1 SGHTA, CDR2 FQGNSA. Trimming removed 2 bases from V and 2 bases from J, with 9 bases in between. CDR3 in amino acids: CASSLMAENYGYTF. The CDR3 region has the DNA TGTGCCAGCAGCTTAATGGCGGAGAACTATGGCTACACCTTC.

In this sample, this clonotype turned up a few times. The J gene is TRBJ2-7, the V gene TRBV20-1, with D uncertain. V gave up 1 base and J gave up 0 bases, with 10 bases separating them. Germline V gene data show CDR1 as DFQATT and CDR2 as SNEGSKA (reference sequence). This CDR3 spans 14 amino acids. In DNA, the CDR3 is TGCAGTGCTAGAGGGGCGGACCTCTCCTACGAGCAGTACTTC. This codes for CSARGADLSYEQYF.

This clonotype was seen ten or more times. The gene calls are TRBV7-8 and TRBJ2-7; D not certain. V lost 5 bases and J lost 2, with 13 bases in between. CDR1 SGHVS and CDR2 FQNEAQ come from the germline V gene. This CDR3 is 14 amino acids long. CDR3 sequence (DNA): TGTGCCAGCAGCCTCCGCCCGAGCCCCTACGAGCAGTACTTC. Protein: CASSLRPSPYEQYF.

This clonotype was seen many times. This chain links TRBV20-1 with TRBJ1-1; D is perhaps TRBD1 (5 bases). The V end lost 1 base, the J end lost 10 bases, and 31 bases lay between the germline ends. Germline V lookup: CDR1 DFQATT, CDR2 SNEGSKA (reference sequence). There are 18 residues in the CDR3. This CDR3 reads CSARGSLVTPSLRGAAFF. The CDR3 coding sequence is TGCAGTGCTAGAGGATCCCTAGTCACCCCAAGCCTGAGGGGTGCAGCTTTCTTT.